The T cell receptor (beta chain) described here comes from a study of CD4 T cell repertoires in COVID-19. At the level of the study: Other coronavirus spike proteins restimulated relabeled CFSE-low cells expanded with IL-2 for 10 to 11 days. Study observations and caveats: Some SARS-CoV-2 clonotypes, between about 7 and 27%, recurred in SARS-CoV and/or HKU1 cultures. Sharing of several most expanded SARS-CoV-2-reactive clonotypes across memory subsets suggested intraclonal diversification.

Germline V gene lookup returns CDR1 LNHDA and CDR2 SQIVND (reference sequence). Trimming pared 1 base from V and 0 bases from J, leaving 8 bases between. The CDR3 extends over 15 amino acids. These memory T cells were uncultured and sequenced directly after ex vivo isolation. Profiled with immunoSEQ multiplex PCR; TCRdb holds only in-frame clones, not every one. The sample contains about 75,000 clones, roughly 85% of which appear only once. Comment on this clone: The target antigen is unknown.

The input for sequencing was CD4+ T cells from peripheral blood, taken after recovery from COVID-19. The chain uses TRBV19 and TRBJ2-3; D is uncertain. The receptor was derived from a human donor who had COVID-19. The CDR3 sequence is CASSIASPSTDTQYF. The CDR3 bases are TGTGCCAGTAGTATAGCGAGCCCTAGCACAGATACGCAGTATTTT.